This T cell receptor beta chain derives from a study of early T cells in non-severe SARS-CoV-2 infection. Background on the study: Chains were unpaired, as sequencing was done on bulk RNA from unsorted whole blood.

This clonotype was seen many times. Antigen: not known. Notes on the study in general: Database matching using VDJdb favored anti-spike CD8 responses, with private and CD4 specificities left missing.

TCRdb reanalysed the 5' RACE reads using MiXCR and keeps one entry per CDR3 protein. The data contain 20,000 to 25,000 distinct CDR3 sequences, about 5% of them singletons. Germline V gene data show CDR1 as PRHDT and CDR2 as FYEKMQ (reference sequence). The CDR3 runs to 14 residues. V was clipped by 5 bases and J by 5 bases, with 12 bases between them. This chain uses TRBV13 with TRBJ2-2; possible D gene TRBD2, 5 bases. The clonotype was recovered from an adult who was a healthcare worker with PCR-confirmed SARS-CoV-2 infection or an uninfected control (not recorded which). The source material was whole blood. Here the CDR3 reads CASSPRTGTGELFF. The CDR3 nucleotides read TGTGCCAGCAGCCCCAGGACGGGGACCGGGGAGCTGTTTTTT.